This TCR beta chain was profiled in a study of shared clonotypes between healthy human individuals. There are 14 residues in the CDR3. The germline V and J ends were trimmed by 11 bases and 0 bases, with 15 bases remaining between them. Germline-derived CDR1 and CDR2 are SGHTA and FQGNSA. CD4+ cells were split into CD45RA+ naive and CD45RA-negative memory subsets. Here immunoSEQ multiplex PCR was the method, and the copy in TCRdb shows in-frame clones only, minus some. The data show millions of clones, 85% to 95% seen once. The rearrangement uses TRBV7-2 and TRBJ2-3; D may be TRBD2 (6 bases). The specimen sequenced was naive CD4+ T cells sorted from blood. Sample subset: CD45RA+ positively selected. The receptor was derived from a man in his late teens or twenties in good health. This chain's CDR3 is CAGALAASTDTQYF. Written as DNA, the CDR3 is TGTGCCGGCGCTTTAGCGGCTAGCACAGATACGCAGTATTTT.